What follows is one TCR beta chain and its context. Its matching antigen is unknown. The V gene's germline CDR1 is SGHTA and CDR2 FQGTGA. The V segment lost 3 bases and the J segment 5 bases; nucleotides outside the gene matches: 3. The CDR3 sequence is 15 residues long. The data derive from a study of CD8 T cells in ankylosing spondylitis. Overall study findings and caveats: Ankylosing spondylitis blood appeared to be characterized by a TCR beta motif of under ten highly homologous variants. According to the report, clones linked to the disease were significantly enriched in matched synovial fluid samples taken from ankylosing spondylitis patients. The disease-linked clones had a CD8+ phenotype and low blood frequencies.

For TCR beta, libraries came from quantitative 5'-RACE with molecular barcodes. MiXCR was run by TCRdb on the 5' RACE reads, yielding one entry per CDR3 protein. Here the sample spans 200,000 or so distinct CDR3 sequences, 13% being singletons. The clonotype comes from a female donor with ankylosing spondylitis or in good health (not recorded which). Input material: blood, either unsorted or a sorted T cell fraction (not recorded which). The V gene is TRBV7-3, the J gene TRBJ1-6, with 8 bases fitting TRBD1. In nucleotides, the CDR3 is TGTGCCAGCAGCTTCTCGACAGGGGATAATTCACCCCTCCACTTT. It codes for CASSFSTGDNSPLHF.